The 30 T cell receptor beta chains presented below share a single source sample, sequenced in a study of long-term antiretroviral therapy in people with HIV. Runs used v3.0 of the immunoSEQ assay and were done at survey level. Assay: immunoSEQ multiplex PCR; the TCRdb copy retains only in-frame clones and omits some. The repertoire includes approximately 19,000 clones, just over 75% of them detected once, and approximately 15% sits in the top ten. The sequenced sample was unsorted PBMCs, obtained 0.5 years before starting antiretroviral therapy. The receptor set was obtained from a woman aged 45 to 65 with HIV.

V and J are TRBV19 and TRBJ2-7, with D uncertain. Germline assignment: CDR1 LNHDA and CDR2 SQIVND (reference sequence). There are 14 residues in the CDR3. V was trimmed by 4 bases and J by 1 base, leaving 11 bases between them. CDR3 nucleotides: TGTGCCAGTAGTAGGGTGACGCAGTCCTACGAGCAGTACTTC. Its translation: CASSRVTQSYEQYF.

This rearrangement joins TRBV29-1 to TRBJ2-2; D is uncertain. The CDR3 sequence is 13 residues long. V dropped 2 bases and J dropped 6 bases, with 10 bases sitting between them. Germline CDR1 and CDR2: SQVTM and ANQGSEA. CDR3 amino acids: CSVERAFAGELFF. CDR3 in DNA: TGCAGCGTTGAAAGGGCTTTCGCCGGGGAGCTGTTTTTT.

The V gene is TRBV7-3, the J gene TRBJ2-7; D gene unclear. V was shortened by 1 base and J by 3 bases, with 7 bases between the two germline ends. Germline loops: CDR1 SGHTA, CDR2 FQGTGA. The CDR3 runs to 13 residues. The CDR3 nucleotides are TGTGCCAGCAGCTTAATTTCCAGCTACGAGCAGTACTTC. It yields the protein CASSLISSYEQYF.

The chain is built from TRBV29-1 and TRBJ2-5; 7 bases are a match to TRBD2. V lost 3 bases and J lost 2; bases outside the gene matches: 12. This CDR3 region has 16 residues. CDR1 is SQVTM, CDR2 ANQGSEA, per germline. The CDR3 DNA reads TGCAGCGTTGATTCGCCCAGGTGGGGGGGGCAAGAGACCCAGTACTTC. Translating it yields CSVDSPRWGGQETQYF.

The chain has TRBV7-9 and TRBJ1-5; tentatively, D is TRBD1 (6 bases). The germline V gene has CDR1 SEHNR and CDR2 FQNEAQ (reference sequence). CDR3 length: 14 residues. V lost 4 bases, J lost 3 bases, and 10 bases lay in between. As DNA, the CDR3 is TGTGCCAGCAGCTCAGACAGGCCCAATCAGCCCCAGCATTTT. As protein: CASSSDRPNQPQHF.

The chain couples TRBV6-6 to TRBJ2-5; the D gene could be TRBD1 or TRBD2 (6 bases each). V lost 4 bases to trimming and J lost 5 bases, with 17 bases between them. This CDR3 is 15 amino acids long. The V gene's germline CDR1 is MNHNY and CDR2 SVGAGI (reference sequence). CDR3 nucleotides: TGTGCCAGCAGTTGGGGCCGGGGGCTTGACGAGACCCAGTACTTC. Translation gives CASSWGRGLDETQYF.

The chain joins TRBV12-5 to TRBJ1-2; 7 bases align to TRBD1. Germline-derived CDR1 and CDR2 are LGHNT and FRNRAP. The CDR3 spans 14 residues. Trimming cost V 5 bases and J 4 bases; bases outside gene matches: 7. CDR3 sequence reads: CASGPTGSVYGYTF. CDR3 sequence (DNA): TGTGCTAGTGGTCCGACAGGGAGTGTCTATGGCTACACCTTC.

CDR3 sequence: CASRQGRTEAFF. Here the CDR3 DNA reads TGTGCCAGTCGACAGGGCCGAACTGAAGCTTTCTTT. This sequence joins TRBV27 and TRBJ1-1; 7 bases are shared with TRBD1. The V gene's germline CDR1 is MNHEY and CDR2 SMNVEV (reference sequence). The CDR3 length is 12 residues. Trimming at V came to 9 bases and at J to 5 bases, leaving 6 bases not matched to a gene.

The V gene is TRBV7-2, the J gene TRBJ2-1; TRBD1 matches 7 bases. This CDR3 region has 13 residues. The ends lost 9 bases at V and 13 bases at J; junction bases unmatched: 15. In germline, CDR1 is SGHTA, CDR2 FQGNSA. CDR3: CASLRGPGSGQFF. CDR3 coding DNA: TGTGCCAGTTTGAGGGGGCCGGGGTCGGGACAGTTCTTC.

The chain uses TRBV6-6 and TRBJ2-1; D is unresolved. The germline V gene encodes CDR1 MNHNY and CDR2 SVGAGI (reference sequence). The CDR3 runs to 12 residues. Trimming cost V 6 bases and J 3 bases, with 6 bases left between them. CDR3 loop: CASRVDYNEQFF. The CDR3 nucleotides are TGTGCCAGCAGGGTAGACTACAATGAGCAGTTCTTC.

This chain joins TRBV6-1 and TRBJ2-1; TRBD2 matches at 7 bases. Germline V gene sequence: CDR1 MNHNS, CDR2 SASEGT. This CDR3 is 14 amino acids long. V was clipped by 4 bases and J by 3 bases; unmatched bases: 3. The CDR3: CASSGGGSYNEQFF. The CDR3 DNA sequence: TGTGCCAGCAGTGGCGGGGGTAGCTACAATGAGCAGTTCTTC.

V gene TRBV6-6 combines with J gene TRBJ2-1; 7 bases map to TRBD2. J was trimmed by 1 base and V by 6 bases; bases with no gene match: 3. The CDR3 is 14 amino acids. The germline V gene encodes CDR1 MNHNY and CDR2 SVGAGI (reference sequence). CDR3 nucleotides: TGTGCCAGCAGAGCGGGGAGGTCCTACAATGAGCAGTTCTTC. Translation: CASRAGRSYNEQFF.

In this sample, this clone turned up once. V is TRBV2 and J is TRBJ2-7; TRBD1 matches at 8 bases. Trimming took 6 bases from V and 7 from J; bases not matched to a gene: 11. This CDR3 spans 14 amino acids. Germline values: CDR1 SNHLY, CDR2 FYNNEI. The CDR3 region has the DNA TGTGCCAGCAGCCCGGACAGGGTCTCTGAGGAGCAGTACTTC. This sequence encodes CASSPDRVSEEQYF.

The CDR3: CASSVGTEQETQYF. The CDR3 region has the DNA TGTGCCAGCAGCGTAGGAACGGAACAAGAGACCCAGTACTTC. The rearrangement links TRBV9 to TRBJ2-5; D not resolved. The length of the CDR3 is 14 residues. With 0 bases removed from V and 2 bases from J, the gap between germline ends came to 8 bases. Germline CDR1 reads SGDLS; CDR2 reads YYNGEE.

The rearrangement links TRBV5-4 to TRBJ2-3, with D unclear. CDR3 length: 12 amino acids. CDR1 and CDR2 from the germline V gene are SGHNT and YYREEE (reference sequence). Trimming removed 1 base from V and 0 bases from J, with 0 bases in between. CDR3 DNA sequence: TGTGCCAGCAGCTTGAGCACAGATACGCAGTATTTT. Translation gives CASSLSTDTQYF.

The chain combines TRBV29-1 with TRBJ1-1, with a possible D match to TRBD1 (5 bases). V lost 2 bases, J lost 3 bases, and 10 bases lay in between. Germline lookup yields CDR1 SQVTM and CDR2 ANQGSEA. The CDR3 has 13 amino acids. This CDR3 reads CSVEWQGYTEAFF. The CDR3 bases are TGCAGCGTTGAATGGCAGGGCTACACTGAAGCTTTCTTT.

V is TRBV5-1 and J is TRBJ2-5; D is perhaps TRBD2 (5 bases). V was cut by 4 bases and J by 5 bases, with 15 bases left in between. The CDR3 length is 14 residues. CDR1 and CDR2 (germline): SGHRS, YFSETQ. The CDR3 DNA reads TGCGCCAGCAGCGCGCCGGGGAACTGGGAGACCCAGTACTTC. It encodes CASSAPGNWETQYF.

J is TRBJ1-1 and V is TRBV7-2; no clear D. The CDR3 is made up of 12 amino acids. V lost 3 bases, J lost 4 bases, and 6 bases lay in between. Per the germline V gene, CDR1 is SGHTA and CDR2 is FQGNSA. The CDR3 region is CASSFGVTEAFF. Here the CDR3 DNA reads TGTGCCAGCAGCTTTGGGGTCACTGAAGCTTTCTTT.

The chain recombines TRBV7-2 with TRBJ1-2, with no clear D. The V gene lost 5 bases and the J gene lost 8 bases, with 15 bases spanning the gap. Per germline, CDR1 SGHTA and CDR2 FQGNSA. The CDR3 totals 13 residues. Here the CDR3 reads CASSGYTEGGYTF. Here the CDR3 DNA reads TGTGCCAGCAGCGGATATACAGAGGGCGGCTACACCTTC.

The chain uses TRBV5-6 and TRBJ2-2; the D is unclear. The V end was cut by 1 base, the J end by 0 bases, with 10 bases between. This CDR3 is built from 16 residues. Germline values: CDR1 SGHDT, CDR2 YYEEEE. CDR3 nucleotides: TGTGCCAGCAGCTTGACCCGATCGACGAACACCGGGGAGCTGTTTTTT. Encoded protein: CASSLTRSTNTGELFF.

The V and J genes are TRBV30 and TRBJ1-6, with D perhaps matching TRBD1 (5 bases). The V end lost 4 bases, the J end lost 10 bases, and 14 bases lay between the germline ends. The V gene's germline CDR1 is GTSNPN and CDR2 SVGIG (reference sequence). The CDR3 consists of 13 residues. The DNA of the CDR3 is TGTGCCTGGATAGGGGCCGGAATGTCACCCCTCCACTTT. Residues: CAWIGAGMSPLHF.

The chain recombines TRBV27 with TRBJ1-6, with D possibly matching TRBD1 (6 bases). Germline values: CDR1 MNHEY, CDR2 SMNVEV (reference sequence). This CDR3 comprises 13 residues. Between the trimmed V and J ends, which lost 6 bases and 7 bases, there was a span of 10 bases. CDR3 loop: CASRTGGNSPLHF. DNA of the CDR3: TGTGCCAGCAGGACAGGCGGCAATTCACCCCTCCACTTT.

J is TRBJ1-3 and V is TRBV6-1; no clear D gene. The CDR3 length is 11 residues. Trimming stripped 8 bases from V and 2 bases from J, with 4 bases between. CDR1 and CDR2 from the germline V gene are MNHNS and SASEGT. The CDR3 region has the DNA TGTGCCAGCGATACTGGAAACACCATATATTTT. It codes for CASDTGNTIYF.

The chain links TRBV19 to TRBJ2-2; TRBD1 matches at 9 bases. This CDR3 contains 17 residues. Germline V gene sequence: CDR1 LNHDA, CDR2 SQIVND (reference sequence). V lost 8 bases, J lost 7 bases, and 17 bases stayed unmatched. CDR3 sequence (DNA): TGTGCCAGTTGGGAGGGACCGGGACAGGGCGGTCTCGGGGAGCTGTTTTTT. Its translation is CASWEGPGQGGLGELFF.

V and J are TRBV27 and TRBJ2-3, with D maybe TRBD1 (6 bases). V gave up 3 bases and J gave up 10 bases, with 11 bases separating them. This CDR3 region has 12 residues. Germline assignment: CDR1 MNHEY and CDR2 SMNVEV (reference sequence). CDR3 DNA: TGTGCCAGCAGTTTCCCACAGGGTGCGCAGTATTTT. The encoded protein is CASSFPQGAQYF.

In nucleotides, the CDR3 is TGTGCCAGCAGTTACTCGACAGGGTGGTACGAGCAGTACTTC. Amino acids: CASSYSTGWYEQYF. The chain uses TRBV6-6 and TRBJ2-7, with 7 bases matching TRBD1. Trimming cost V 0 bases and J 4 bases; bases outside gene matches: 3. The CDR3 sequence is 14 residues long. The germline gives CDR1 MNHNY, CDR2 SVGAGI (reference sequence).

V gene TRBV4-1 combines with J gene TRBJ1-2, with no clear D. The CDR3 has 14 amino acids. Per the germline V gene, CDR1 is MGHRA and CDR2 is YSYEKL. Trimming stripped 0 bases from V and 4 bases from J, with 9 bases between. The CDR3: CASSQDSGGYGYTF. As DNA, the CDR3 is TGCGCCAGCAGCCAAGATTCTGGCGGCTATGGCTACACCTTC.

By share of the sample, this clone is medium-sized. The chain joins TRBV19 to TRBJ1-1; D is ambiguous. Per germline, CDR1 LNHDA and CDR2 SQIVND (reference sequence). CDR3 length: 16 amino acids. V was trimmed by 5 bases and J by 4 bases, leaving 20 bases between them. CDR3 residues: CASSLQTAAVGTEAFF. The CDR3 bases are TGTGCCAGTAGTCTCCAGACGGCCGCGGTAGGCACTGAAGCTTTCTTT.

J is TRBJ2-7 and V is TRBV12-5, with 9 bases fitting TRBD1. Looked up from germline, CDR1 is LGHNT and CDR2 is FRNRAP. The CDR3 is 15 amino acids. The junction had 2 bases not matched to a gene; V was cut back by 1 base and J by 1 base. The CDR3 DNA follows: TGTGCTAGTGGTTTGGGGACAGGGGAGTCCTACGAGCAGTACTTC. This codes for CASGLGTGESYEQYF.

This clone was seen just once. The CDR3 DNA reads as TGTGCCAGCAGCACCCGGACAGGCCTCTCCAACACCGGGGAGCTGTTTTTT. Amino acid sequence: CASSTRTGLSNTGELFF. The chain joins TRBV5-8 to TRBJ2-2; TRBD1 matches at 7 bases. Germline CDR1 and CDR2: SGHTS and YDEGEE. The CDR3 spans 17 residues. The ends lost 4 bases at V and 2 bases at J; junction bases unmatched: 11.